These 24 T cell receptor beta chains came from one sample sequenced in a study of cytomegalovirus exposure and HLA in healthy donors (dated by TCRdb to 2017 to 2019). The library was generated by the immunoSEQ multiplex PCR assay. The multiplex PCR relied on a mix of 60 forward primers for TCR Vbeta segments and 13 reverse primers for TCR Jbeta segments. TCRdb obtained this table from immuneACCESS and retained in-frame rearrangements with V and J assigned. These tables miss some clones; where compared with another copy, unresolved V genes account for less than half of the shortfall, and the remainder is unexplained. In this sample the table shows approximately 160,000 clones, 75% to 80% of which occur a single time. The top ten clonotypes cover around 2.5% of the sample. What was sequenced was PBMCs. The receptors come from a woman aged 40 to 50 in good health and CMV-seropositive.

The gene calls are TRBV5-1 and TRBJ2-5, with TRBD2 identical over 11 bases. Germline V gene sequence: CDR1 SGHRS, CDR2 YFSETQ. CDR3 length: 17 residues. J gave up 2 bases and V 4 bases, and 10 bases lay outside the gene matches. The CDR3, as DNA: TGCGCCAGCAGCAAGACTTCTAGCGGGGGGATACAAGAGACCCAGTACTTC. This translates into CASSKTSSGGIQETQYF.

The CDR3 region is CASSGLGYEQYF. The CDR3, as DNA: TGTGCCAGCAGCGGACTAGGGTACGAGCAGTACTTC. This chain links TRBV6-1 with TRBJ2-7, with TRBD2 matching 7 bases. Germline V gene data show CDR1 as MNHNS and CDR2 as SASEGT. The CDR3 loop spans 12 amino acids. The V gene end was trimmed by 6 bases and the J gene end by 4 bases; junction bases not matched to a gene: 3.

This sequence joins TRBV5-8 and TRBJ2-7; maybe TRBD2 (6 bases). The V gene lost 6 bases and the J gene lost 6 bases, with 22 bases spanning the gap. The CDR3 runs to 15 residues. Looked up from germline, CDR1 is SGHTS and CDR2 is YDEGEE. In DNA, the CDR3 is TGTGCCAGCACTCCCGGGGGTCCCTCCAAAGGCGAGCAGTACTTC. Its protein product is CASTPGGPSKGEQYF.

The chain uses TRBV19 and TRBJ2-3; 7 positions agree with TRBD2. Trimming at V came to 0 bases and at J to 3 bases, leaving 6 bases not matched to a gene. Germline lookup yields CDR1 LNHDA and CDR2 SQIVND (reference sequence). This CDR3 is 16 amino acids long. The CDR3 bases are TGTGCCAGTAGTATAGAGGCGGGAGCAAGGACAGATACGCAGTATTTT. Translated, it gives CASSIEAGARTDTQYF.

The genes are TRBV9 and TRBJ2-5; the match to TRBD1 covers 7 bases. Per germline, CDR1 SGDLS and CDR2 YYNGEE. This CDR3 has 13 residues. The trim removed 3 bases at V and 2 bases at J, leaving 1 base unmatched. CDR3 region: CASSGQGQETQYF. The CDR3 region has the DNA TGTGCCAGCAGCGGACAGGGTCAAGAGACCCAGTACTTC.

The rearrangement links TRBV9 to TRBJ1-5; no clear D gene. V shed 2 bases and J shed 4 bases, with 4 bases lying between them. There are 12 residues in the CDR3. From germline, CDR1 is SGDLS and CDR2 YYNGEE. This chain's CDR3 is CASSVPNQPQHF. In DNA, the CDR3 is TGTGCCAGCAGCGTCCCGAATCAGCCCCAGCATTTT.

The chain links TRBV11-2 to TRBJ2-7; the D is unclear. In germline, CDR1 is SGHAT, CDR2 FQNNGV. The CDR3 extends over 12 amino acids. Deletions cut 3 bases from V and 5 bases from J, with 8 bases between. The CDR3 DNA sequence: TGTGCCAGCAGCTTCGCCACAGACGAGCAGTACTTC. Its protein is CASSFATDEQYF.

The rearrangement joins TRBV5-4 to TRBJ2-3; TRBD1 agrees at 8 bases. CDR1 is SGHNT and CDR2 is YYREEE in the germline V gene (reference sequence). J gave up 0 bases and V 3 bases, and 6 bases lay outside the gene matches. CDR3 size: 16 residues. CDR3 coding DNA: TGTGCCAGCAGCTGGCGGACAGGGCAAAGCACAGATACGCAGTATTTT. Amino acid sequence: CASSWRTGQSTDTQYF.

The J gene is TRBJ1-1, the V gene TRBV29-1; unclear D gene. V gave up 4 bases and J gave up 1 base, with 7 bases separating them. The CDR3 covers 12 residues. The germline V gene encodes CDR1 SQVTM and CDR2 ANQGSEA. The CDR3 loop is CSVVRQNTEAFF. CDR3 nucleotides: TGCAGCGTTGTTCGACAGAACACTGAAGCTTTCTTT.

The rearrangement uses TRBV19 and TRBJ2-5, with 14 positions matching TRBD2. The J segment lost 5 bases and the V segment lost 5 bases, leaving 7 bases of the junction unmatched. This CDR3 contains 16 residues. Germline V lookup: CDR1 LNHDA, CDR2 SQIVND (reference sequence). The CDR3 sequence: CASSLGTSGGRETQYF. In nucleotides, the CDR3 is TGTGCCAGTAGTCTCGGGACTAGCGGGGGCAGGGAGACCCAGTACTTC. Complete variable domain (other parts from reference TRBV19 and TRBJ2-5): DGGITQSPKYLFRKEGQNVTLSCEQNLNHDAMYWYRQDPGQGLRLIYYSQIVNDFQKGDIAEGYSVSREKKESFPLTVTSAQKNPTAFYLCASSLGTSGGRETQYFGPGTRLLVL.

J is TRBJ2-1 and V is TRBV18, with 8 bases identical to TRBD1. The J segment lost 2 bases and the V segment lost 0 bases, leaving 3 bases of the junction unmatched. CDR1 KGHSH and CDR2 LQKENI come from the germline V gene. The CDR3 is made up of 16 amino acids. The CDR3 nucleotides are TGTGCCAGCTCACCACCGGGACAGGCAACCTACAATGAGCAGTTCTTC. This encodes CASSPPGQATYNEQFF.

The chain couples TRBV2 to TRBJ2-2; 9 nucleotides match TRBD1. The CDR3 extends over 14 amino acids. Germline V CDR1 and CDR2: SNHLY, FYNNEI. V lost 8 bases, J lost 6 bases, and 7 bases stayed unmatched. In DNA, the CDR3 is TGTGCCAGCGGGACAGGGACATTGGCCGGGGAGCTGTTTTTT. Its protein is CASGTGTLAGELFF.

The CDR3 coding sequence is TGTGCCAGCAGGTATATGCGGGGTAGCACAGATACGCAGTATTTT. Its protein product is CASRYMRGSTDTQYF. The V gene is TRBV6-6, the J gene TRBJ2-3, with D maybe TRBD2 (6 bases). This CDR3 comprises 15 residues. The germline V gene encodes CDR1 MNHNY and CDR2 SVGAGI (reference sequence). Trimming took 6 bases from V and 0 from J, leaving 13 bases between them.

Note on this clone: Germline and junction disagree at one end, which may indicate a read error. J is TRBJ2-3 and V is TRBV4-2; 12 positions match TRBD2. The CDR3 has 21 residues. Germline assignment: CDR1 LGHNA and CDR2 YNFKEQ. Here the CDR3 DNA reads TGTGCCAGCAGACAAGATTACGGTAGTGCTAGCGGGAGGGGGGGCACAGATACGCAGTATTTT. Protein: CASRQDYGSASGRGGTDTQYF.

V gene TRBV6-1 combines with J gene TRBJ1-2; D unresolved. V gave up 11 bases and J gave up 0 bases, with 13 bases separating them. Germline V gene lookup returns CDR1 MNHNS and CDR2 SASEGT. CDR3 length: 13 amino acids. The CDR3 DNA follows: TGTGCCGGGTCTCCTCAGGCTAACTATGGCTACACCTTC. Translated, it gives CAGSPQANYGYTF.

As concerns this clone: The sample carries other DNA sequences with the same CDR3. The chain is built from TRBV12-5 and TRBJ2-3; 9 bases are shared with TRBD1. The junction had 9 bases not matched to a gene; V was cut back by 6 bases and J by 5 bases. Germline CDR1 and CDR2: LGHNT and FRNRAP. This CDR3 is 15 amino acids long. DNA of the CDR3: TGTGCTAGTGGCAAGGGACAGGGCACGGTAGATACGCAGTATTTT. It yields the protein CASGKGQGTVDTQYF.

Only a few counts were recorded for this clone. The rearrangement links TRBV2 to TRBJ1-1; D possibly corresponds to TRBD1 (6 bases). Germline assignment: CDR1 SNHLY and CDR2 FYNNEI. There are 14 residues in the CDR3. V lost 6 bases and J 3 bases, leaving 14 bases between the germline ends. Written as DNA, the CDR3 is TGTGCCAGCAGCCAAGGGGGGGCAGACACTGAAGCTTTCTTT. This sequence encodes CASSQGGADTEAFF.

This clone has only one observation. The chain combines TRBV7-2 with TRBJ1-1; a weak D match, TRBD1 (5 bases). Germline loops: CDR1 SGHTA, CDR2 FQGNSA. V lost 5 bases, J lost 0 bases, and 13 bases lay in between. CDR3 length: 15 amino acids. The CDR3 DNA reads TGTGCCAGCAGCCCGCCCGGGACTGTGAACACTGAAGCTTTCTTT. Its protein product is CASSPPGTVNTEAFF.

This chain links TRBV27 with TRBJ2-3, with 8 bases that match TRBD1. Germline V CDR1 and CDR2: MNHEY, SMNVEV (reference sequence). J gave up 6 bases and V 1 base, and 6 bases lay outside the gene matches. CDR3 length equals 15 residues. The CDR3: CASSLLGQVWDTQYF. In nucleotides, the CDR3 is TGTGCCAGCAGTTTATTGGGACAGGTTTGGGATACGCAGTATTTT.

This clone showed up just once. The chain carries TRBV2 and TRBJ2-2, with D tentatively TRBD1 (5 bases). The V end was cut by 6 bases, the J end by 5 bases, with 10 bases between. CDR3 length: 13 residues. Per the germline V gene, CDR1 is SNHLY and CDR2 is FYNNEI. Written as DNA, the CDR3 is TGTGCCAGCAGGCAGGGTGGGACCGGGGAGCTGTTTTTT. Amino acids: CASRQGGTGELFF.

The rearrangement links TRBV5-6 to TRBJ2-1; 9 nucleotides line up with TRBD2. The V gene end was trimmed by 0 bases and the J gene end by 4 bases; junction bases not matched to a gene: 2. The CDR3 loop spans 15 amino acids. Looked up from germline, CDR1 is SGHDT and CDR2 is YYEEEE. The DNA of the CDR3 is TGTGCCAGCAGCTTGGGCGGGAGGGATTACAATGAGCAGTTCTTC. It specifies CASSLGGRDYNEQFF.

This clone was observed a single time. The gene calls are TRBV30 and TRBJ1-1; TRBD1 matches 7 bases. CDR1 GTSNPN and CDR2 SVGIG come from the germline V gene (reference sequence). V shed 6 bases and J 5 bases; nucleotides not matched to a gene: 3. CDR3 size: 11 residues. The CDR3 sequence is CACTGETEAFF. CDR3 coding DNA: TGTGCCTGTACAGGGGAGACTGAAGCTTTCTTT. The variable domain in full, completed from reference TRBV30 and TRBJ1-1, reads SQTIHQWPATLVQPVGSPLSLECTVEGTSNPNLYWYRQAAGRGLQLLFYSVGIGQISSEVPQNLSASRPQDRQFILSSKKLLLSDSGFYLCACTGETEAFFGQGTRLTVV.

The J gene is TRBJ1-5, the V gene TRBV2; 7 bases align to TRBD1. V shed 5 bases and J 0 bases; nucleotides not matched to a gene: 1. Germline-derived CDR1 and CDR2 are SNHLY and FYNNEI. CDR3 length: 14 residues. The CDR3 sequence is CASSHRGSNQPQHF. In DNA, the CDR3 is TGTGCCAGCAGTCACAGGGGTAGCAATCAGCCCCAGCATTTT.

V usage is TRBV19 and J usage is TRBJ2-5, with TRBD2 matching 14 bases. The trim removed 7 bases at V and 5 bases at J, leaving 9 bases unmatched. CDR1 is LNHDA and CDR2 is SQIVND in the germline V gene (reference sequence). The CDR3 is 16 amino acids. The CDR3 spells CASTETSGRAGETQYF. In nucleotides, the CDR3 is TGTGCCAGTACCGAGACTAGCGGGAGGGCCGGGGAGACCCAGTACTTC.